This record concerns one T cell receptor beta chain sequence. The repertoire was sequenced with immunoSEQ multiplex PCR; TCRdb's copy has only in-frame clones and lacks some. The sample carries about 18,000 clones, about 92% recorded once. These data are taken from a study of B cell selection in AIRE deficiency. Regulatory T cells were sorted as CD4+CD25hiCD127low/negative cells. The CDR3 has 17 amino acids. Trimming cost V 3 bases and J 4 bases; bases outside gene matches: 10. Germline values: CDR1 MDHEN, CDR2 SYDVKM. The clonotype comes from a human donor in good health. The rearrangement uses TRBV28 and TRBJ2-5; 11 nucleotides line up with TRBD1. Sequenced sample: CD4+CD25+ Tregs sorted from PBMCs. CDR3 nucleotide sequence: TGTGCCAGCAGTTTGTACCTGGGGACAGGGGGTGGAGAGACCCAGTACTTC. Its translation is CASSLYLGTGGGETQYF. Full variable domain (rest looked up from reference TRBV28 and TRBJ2-5): DVKVTQSSRYLVKRTGEKVFLECVQDMDHENMFWYRQDPGLGLRLIYFSYDVKMKEKGDIPEGYSVSREKKERFSLILESASTNQTSMYLCASSLYLGTGGGETQYFGPGTRLLVL.